Listed below are T cell receptor beta chains from one sample, sequenced in a study of T cell responses to AZD1222 COVID-19 vaccine. Clones were sequenced by immunoSEQ multiplex PCR, and TCRdb holds only the in-frame ones, with some missing. Here the sample spans 99,000 or so clones, 88% being singletons. The sample in question was peripheral blood, obtained on day 0 of AZD1222 vaccination. The source is an adult in good health. The CDR3 runs from the conserved cysteine through the conserved F or W. The order of the fields is J gene, clone size, D gene, V gene, CDR3 DNA, CDR3 protein. The D gene is left open where the match is weak. Size tells how often a clone was seen (once, few, many) or the class of an expanded clone, and some rows leave it out.

>TRBJ1-5|few|NA|TRBV30
TGTGCCTGGACCAACCTAGACCCAAGGGACCAGACAGGACTCAATCAGCCCCAGCATTTT
CAWTNLDPRDQTGLNQPQHF
>TRBJ2-2|NA|TRBD1|TRBV5-4
TGTGCCAGCAGATTTTGGACAGGGACCGGGGAGCTGTTTTTT
CASRFWTGTGELFF
>TRBJ1-2|NA|NA|TRBV11-3
TGTGCCAGCAGCAGGGAGGGCGGAAACTATGGCTACACCTTC
CASSREGGNYGYTF
>TRBJ2-7|NA|NA|TRBV11-2
TGTGCCAGCAGCTCGCCCCGGGACAAACCCTACGAGCAGTACTTC
CASSSPRDKPYEQYF
>TRBJ2-1|NA|TRBD1|TRBV9
TGTGCCAGCAGCGTAGACAGGGGGCGCCTCAATGAGCAGTTCTTC
CASSVDRGRLNEQFF
>TRBJ1-5|NA|NA|TRBV5-1
TGCGCCAGCAGCCCGAGAGGAGGTCAGCCCCAGCATTTT
CASSPRGGQPQHF
>TRBJ2-7|NA|TRBD2|TRBV28
TGTGCCAGCAAGCATATAGCGGGAGCGGGGGAGCAGTACTTC
CASKHIAGAGEQYF
>TRBJ2-1|NA|TRBD2|TRBV28
TGTGCCAGCAGGGATCTAGCGGGAGGTGGAAATGAGCAGTTCTTC
CASRDLAGGGNEQFF
>TRBJ1-2|NA|TRBD1|TRBV5-4
TGTGCCAGCAGCTTAGGCGGACAGGCAAACTATAGCTACACCTTC
CASSLGGQANYSYTF
>TRBJ2-2|few|TRBD2|TRBV2
TGTGCCAGCAGTACCCCTAGCGGGGGGAGCACCGGGGAGCTGTTTTTT
CASSTPSGGSTGELFF
>TRBJ1-3|few|TRBD1|TRBV19
TGTGCCAGTAGTCCGGGGGACAGTTCCCTTTCTGGAAACACCATATATTTT
CASSPGDSSLSGNTIYF
>TRBJ2-1|NA|TRBD2|TRBV19
TGTGCCAGTAGTGGACTAGCGGGAGGTCATGAGCAGTTCTTC
CASSGLAGGHEQFF
>TRBJ1-3|NA|NA|TRBV19
TGTGCCAGTAGAGTGGGCGTCTCTGGAAACACCATATATTTT
CASRVGVSGNTIYF
>TRBJ2-7|NA|NA|TRBV11-2
TGTGCCAGCAGCCCGCCATGGAGAGAGCAGTACTTC
CASSPPWREQYF
>TRBJ2-3|once|NA|TRBV4-1
TGCGCCAGCAGCTTCCAAGGCATAGCGGTTAGCACAGATACGCAGTATTTT
CASSFQGIAVSTDTQYF
>TRBJ2-3|NA|NA|TRBV3-1/TRBV3-2
TGTGCCAGCAGCCCAATTCGAGACAGGACCTATACGCAGTATTTT
CASSPIRDRTYTQYF
>TRBJ2-1|NA|NA|TRBV5-1
TGCGCCAGCAGCCCGGACAGAAACAATGAGCAGTTCTTC
CASSPDRNNEQFF
>TRBJ1-5|NA|NA|TRBV3-1/TRBV3-2
TGTGCCAGCAGCCACGGACTCAAGGATCAGCCCCAGCATTTT
CASSHGLKDQPQHF
>TRBJ1-4|NA|NA|TRBV4-3
TGCGCCAGCAGCCAAGTTTTGGGGGAAAAACTGTTTTTT
CASSQVLGEKLFF
>TRBJ1-2|once|TRBD1|TRBV6-1
TGTGCCAGCAGTGAAGCGGCTGGACAGGGGGCCCACTATGGCTACACCTTC
CASSEAAGQGAHYGYTF
>TRBJ2-1|NA|TRBD1|TRBV18
TGTGCCAGCTCACCCGACAGGGCTGGCGGGCAGTTCTTC
CASSPDRAGGQFF
>TRBJ2-7|NA|NA|TRBV19
TGTGCCAGTAGTATATCCCCGGGAGCTAGTCCGACCTACGAGCAGTACTTC
CASSISPGASPTYEQYF
>TRBJ1-1|NA|NA|TRBV15
TGTGCCACCAGCGGACAGAGGGACACTGAAGCTTTCTTT
CATSGQRDTEAFF
>TRBJ2-6|NA|NA|TRBV23-1
TGCGCCAGCAGTCAATCTGATCCTCACTCTGGGGCCAACGTCCTGACTTTC
CASSQSDPHSGANVLTF
>TRBJ2-2|NA|NA|TRBV3-1/TRBV3-2
TGTGCCAGCAGCCTAGGACTGAGCACCGGGGAGCTGTTTTTT
CASSLGLSTGELFF
>TRBJ1-5|NA|NA|TRBV6-1
TGTGCCAGCAGTGCAGAATTAGCAGGTAGGGGAGGACAGCCCCAGCATTTT
CASSAELAGRGGQPQHF
>TRBJ2-3|NA|NA|TRBV7-8
TGTGCCAGCAGCCCGAGGGACTCCCGCACAGATACGCAGTATTTT
CASSPRDSRTDTQYF
>TRBJ1-6|NA|NA|TRBV10-3
TGTGCCATCAGTGAGTCGGTGGAGTCACCCCTCCACTTT
CAISESVESPLHF
>TRBJ2-6|NA|NA|TRBV21-1
TGTGCCAGCAGTCTTTTAGGAGGGGGCTACTCTTGGGCTGGGGCCAACGTCCTGACTTTC
CASSLLGGGYSWAGANVLTF
>TRBJ2-5|NA|NA|TRBV15
TGTGCCACCAGCAGACAGACACCTCCGTACCAAGAGACCCAGTACTTC
CATSRQTPPYQETQYF
>TRBJ1-1|NA|NA|TRBV9
TGTGCCAGCAGCCCCACTACCGAAGCTTTCTTT
CASSPTTEAFF
>TRBJ1-5|NA|NA|TRBV6-1
TGTGCCAGCAGTGAGGTTGCTGGGGGAGGCAATCAGCCCCAGCATTTT
CASSEVAGGGNQPQHF
>TRBJ1-5|NA|TRBD1|TRBV27
TGTGCCAGCAGTAGACAGGGAGTTAATCAGCCCCAGCATTTT
CASSRQGVNQPQHF
>TRBJ2-1|NA|TRBD1|TRBV5-5
TGTGCCAGCAGTCCCGGGACAGGGGAAGTGGATGAGCAGTTCTTC
CASSPGTGEVDEQFF
>TRBJ2-4|NA|TRBD1|TRBV5-1
TGCGCCAGCAGCTTGGGCCAGGGGGTTCCGTCCGAAAACATTCAGTACTTC
CASSLGQGVPSENIQYF
>TRBJ1-1|NA|NA|TRBV28
TGTGCCAGCAGTCCGTTCGACCCAGGCAACACTGAAGCTTTCTTT
CASSPFDPGNTEAFF
>TRBJ2-1|NA|TRBD2|TRBV7-2
TGTGCCAGCAGCTCGCTGACTAGCGGGAACTACAATGAGCAGTTCTTC
CASSSLTSGNYNEQFF
>TRBJ2-1|NA|TRBD2|TRBV28
TGTGCCAGCAGTCAATGGACTAGCGGGAGGGTTGAGCAGTTCTTC
CASSQWTSGRVEQFF
>TRBJ1-5|NA|NA|TRBV27
TGTGCCAGCAGTTTGTCCAGGAATCAGCCCCAGCATTTT
CASSLSRNQPQHF
>TRBJ2-3|few|NA|TRBV29-1
TGCAGCGTTGAGTTAGGGTCGGATACGCAGTATTTT
CSVELGSDTQYF
>TRBJ1-2|few|NA|TRBV21-1
TGTGCCAGCAGCAAAGTTAAGGGGCCGCCTAACTATGGCTACACCTTC
CASSKVKGPPNYGYTF
>TRBJ2-2|NA|TRBD2|TRBV11-2
TGTGCCAGCAGCTTAGGTTTTAGCGGGGGTTCCGGGGAGCTGTTTTTT
CASSLGFSGGSGELFF
>TRBJ2-6|NA|NA|TRBV7-8
TGTGCCAGCAGCCCGACCCCGGGCCTTCTGACTTTC
CASSPTPGLLTF
>TRBJ2-7|few|NA|TRBV10-3
TGTGCCATCAGGGACGGGTCCTACGAGCAGTACTTC
CAIRDGSYEQYF
>TRBJ1-6|few|TRBD1|TRBV9
TGTGCCAGCAGTGGACAGGGGGGGTCACCCCTCCACTTT
CASSGQGGSPLHF